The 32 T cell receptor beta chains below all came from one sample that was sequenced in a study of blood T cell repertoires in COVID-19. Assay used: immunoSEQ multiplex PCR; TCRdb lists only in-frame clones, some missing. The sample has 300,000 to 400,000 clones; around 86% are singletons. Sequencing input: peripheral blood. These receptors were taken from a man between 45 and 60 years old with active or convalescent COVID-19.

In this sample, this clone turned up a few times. DNA for the CDR3: TGTGCCAGCAGCCCAGGGACAGGGGAGTATGGCTACACCTTC. Translating gives CASSPGTGEYGYTF. V gene TRBV11-2 combines with J gene TRBJ1-2; 10 nucleotides line up with TRBD1. Looked up from germline, CDR1 is SGHAT and CDR2 is FQNNGV. The CDR3 has 14 amino acids. Trimming at V came to 5 bases and at J to 5 bases, leaving 5 bases not matched to a gene.

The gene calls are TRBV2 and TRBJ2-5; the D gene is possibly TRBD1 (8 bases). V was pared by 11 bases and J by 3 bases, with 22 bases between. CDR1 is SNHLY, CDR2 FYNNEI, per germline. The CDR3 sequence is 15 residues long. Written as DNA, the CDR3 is TGTGCCCGTAGTTCATACACAGGGGGGGAAGAGACCCAGTACTTC. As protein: CARSSYTGGEETQYF.

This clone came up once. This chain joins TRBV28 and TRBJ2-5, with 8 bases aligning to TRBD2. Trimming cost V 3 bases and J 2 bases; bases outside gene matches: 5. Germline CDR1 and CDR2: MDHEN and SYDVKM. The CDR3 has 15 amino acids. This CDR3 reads CASSLVLAAQETQYF. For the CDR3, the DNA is TGTGCCAGCAGTTTGGTACTAGCGGCTCAAGAGACCCAGTACTTC. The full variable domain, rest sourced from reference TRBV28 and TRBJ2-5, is DVKVTQSSRYLVKRTGEKVFLECVQDMDHENMFWYRQDPGLGLRLIYFSYDVKMKEKGDIPEGYSVSREKKERFSLILESASTNQTSMYLCASSLVLAAQETQYFGPGTRLLVL.

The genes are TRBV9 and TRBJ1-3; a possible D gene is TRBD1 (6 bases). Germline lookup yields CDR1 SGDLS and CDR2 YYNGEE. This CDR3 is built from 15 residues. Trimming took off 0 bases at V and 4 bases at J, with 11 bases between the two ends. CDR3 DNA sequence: TGTGCCAGCAGCGTAGCTACAGGGCAAGGAAACACCATATATTTT. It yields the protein CASSVATGQGNTIYF.

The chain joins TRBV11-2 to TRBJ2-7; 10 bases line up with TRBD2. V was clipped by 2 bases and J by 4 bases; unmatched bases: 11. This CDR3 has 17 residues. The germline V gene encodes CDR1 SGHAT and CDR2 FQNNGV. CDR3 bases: TGTGCCAGCAGCTTAATCTCCGGGACTAGCGCCTTTTACGAGCAGTACTTC. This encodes CASSLISGTSAFYEQYF.

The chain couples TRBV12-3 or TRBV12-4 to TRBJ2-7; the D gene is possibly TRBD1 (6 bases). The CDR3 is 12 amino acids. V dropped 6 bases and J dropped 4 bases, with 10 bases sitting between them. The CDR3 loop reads CASSATGYEQYF. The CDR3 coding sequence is TGTGCCAGCAGCGCGACAGGATACGAGCAGTACTTC.

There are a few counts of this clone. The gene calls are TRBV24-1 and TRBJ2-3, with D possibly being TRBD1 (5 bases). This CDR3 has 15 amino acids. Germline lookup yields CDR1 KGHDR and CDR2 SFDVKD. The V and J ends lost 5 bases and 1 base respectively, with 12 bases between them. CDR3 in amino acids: CATSVRQLGTDTQYF. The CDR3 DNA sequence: TGTGCCACCAGTGTTCGACAGCTCGGCACAGATACGCAGTATTTT.

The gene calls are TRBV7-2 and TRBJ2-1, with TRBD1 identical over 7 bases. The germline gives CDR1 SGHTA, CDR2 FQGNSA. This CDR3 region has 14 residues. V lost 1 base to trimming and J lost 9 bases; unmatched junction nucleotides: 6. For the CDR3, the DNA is TGTGCCAGCAGCTTAGGACAGGGAAAGGGTGAGCAGTTCTTC. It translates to CASSLGQGKGEQFF.

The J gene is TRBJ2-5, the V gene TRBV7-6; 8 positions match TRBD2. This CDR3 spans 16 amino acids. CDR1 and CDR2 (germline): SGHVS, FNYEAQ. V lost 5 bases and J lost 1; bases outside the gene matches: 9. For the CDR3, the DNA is TGTGCCAGCAGCCCCCGGGGTAGCGGGGTCCAAGAGACCCAGTACTTC. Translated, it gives CASSPRGSGVQETQYF.

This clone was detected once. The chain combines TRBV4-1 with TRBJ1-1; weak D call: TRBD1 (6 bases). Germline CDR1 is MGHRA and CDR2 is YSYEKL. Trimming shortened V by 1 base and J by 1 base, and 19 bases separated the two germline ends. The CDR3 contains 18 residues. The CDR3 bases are TGCGCCAGCAGCCAAGGGGGGGGCAGGGGCGATAAGAACACTGAAGCTTTCTTT. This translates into CASSQGGGRGDKNTEAFF.

CDR3 residues: CASSQVSGGIAGEQFF. CDR3 DNA: TGTGCCAGCAGCCAAGTTAGTGGCGGGATAGCGGGTGAGCAGTTCTTC. The chain couples TRBV4-2 to TRBJ2-1; 7 bases fit TRBD2. V lost 1 base to trimming and J lost 9 bases; unmatched junction nucleotides: 12. The germline gives CDR1 LGHNA, CDR2 YNFKEQ. The CDR3 sequence is 16 residues long.

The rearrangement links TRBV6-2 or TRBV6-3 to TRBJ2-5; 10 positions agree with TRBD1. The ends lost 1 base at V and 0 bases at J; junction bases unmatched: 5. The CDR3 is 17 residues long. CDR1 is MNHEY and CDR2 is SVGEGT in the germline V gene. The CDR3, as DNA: TGTGCCAGCAGTTACTGGGTTGGGACAGGGGACCAAGAGACCCAGTACTTC. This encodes CASSYWVGTGDQETQYF.

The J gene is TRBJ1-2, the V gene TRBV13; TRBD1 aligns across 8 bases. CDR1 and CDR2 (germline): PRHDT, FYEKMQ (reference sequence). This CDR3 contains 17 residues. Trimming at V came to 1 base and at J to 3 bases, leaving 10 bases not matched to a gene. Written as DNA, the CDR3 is TGTGCCAGCAGCTTAGCAATTCGGGACAGGAGCCACTATGGCTACACCTTC. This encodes CASSLAIRDRSHYGYTF.

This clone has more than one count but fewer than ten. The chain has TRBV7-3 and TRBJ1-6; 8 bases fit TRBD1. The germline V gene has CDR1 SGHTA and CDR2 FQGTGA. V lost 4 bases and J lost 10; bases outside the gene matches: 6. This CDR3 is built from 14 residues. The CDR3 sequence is CASSSTGARSPLHF. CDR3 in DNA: TGTGCCAGCAGCTCGACAGGGGCCAGGTCACCCCTCCACTTT.

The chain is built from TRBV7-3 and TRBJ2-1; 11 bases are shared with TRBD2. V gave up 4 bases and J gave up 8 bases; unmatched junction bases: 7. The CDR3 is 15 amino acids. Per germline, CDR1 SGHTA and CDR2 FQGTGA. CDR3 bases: TGTGCCAGCAGCTCAAAACTAGCGGGAGTGCATGAGCAGTTCTTC. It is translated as CASSSKLAGVHEQFF.

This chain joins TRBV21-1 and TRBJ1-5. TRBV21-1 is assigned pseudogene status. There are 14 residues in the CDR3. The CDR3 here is CASSQKEGNQPQHF. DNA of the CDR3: TGTGCCAGCAGTCAAAAGGAGGGGAATCAGCCCCAGCATTTT.

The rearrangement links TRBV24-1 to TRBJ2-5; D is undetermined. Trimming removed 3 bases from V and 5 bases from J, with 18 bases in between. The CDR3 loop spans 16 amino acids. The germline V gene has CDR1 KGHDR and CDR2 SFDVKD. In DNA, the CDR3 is TGTGCCACCAGTGATGTTACCGGGTCTCGGGTGGAGACCCAGTACTTC. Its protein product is CATSDVTGSRVETQYF.

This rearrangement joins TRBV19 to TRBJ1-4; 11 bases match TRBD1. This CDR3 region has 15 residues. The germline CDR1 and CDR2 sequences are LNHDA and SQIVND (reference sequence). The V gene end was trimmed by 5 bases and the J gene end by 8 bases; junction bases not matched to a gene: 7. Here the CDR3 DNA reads TGTGCCAGTAGTCCATGGACAGGGGGCGGCGAAAAACTGTTTTTT. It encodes CASSPWTGGGEKLFF.

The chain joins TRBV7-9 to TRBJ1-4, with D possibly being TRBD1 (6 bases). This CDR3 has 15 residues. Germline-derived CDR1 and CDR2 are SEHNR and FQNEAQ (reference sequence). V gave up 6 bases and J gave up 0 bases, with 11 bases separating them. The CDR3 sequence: CASRARGATNEKLFF. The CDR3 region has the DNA TGTGCCAGCAGAGCCAGGGGTGCAACTAATGAAAAACTGTTTTTT.

CDR3 DNA: TGCGCCAGCAGCCAAGACGACAACTCGGACAGGGAACAAAACATTCAGTACTTC. Translated: CASSQDDNSDREQNIQYF. V and J are TRBV4-3 and TRBJ2-4, with 8 bases identical to TRBD1. V lost 0 bases and J lost 5; bases outside the gene matches: 12. This CDR3 is 18 amino acids long. Germline CDR1 is LGHNA and CDR2 is YSLEER.

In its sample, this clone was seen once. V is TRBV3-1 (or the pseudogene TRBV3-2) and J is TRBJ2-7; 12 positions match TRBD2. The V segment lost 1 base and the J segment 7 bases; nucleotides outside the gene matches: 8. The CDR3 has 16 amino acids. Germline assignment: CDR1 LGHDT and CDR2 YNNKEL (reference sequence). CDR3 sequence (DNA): TGTGCCAGCAGCCAAGCGAACCTAGCGGGGGGGCGGGAGCAGTACTTC. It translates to CASSQANLAGGREQYF.

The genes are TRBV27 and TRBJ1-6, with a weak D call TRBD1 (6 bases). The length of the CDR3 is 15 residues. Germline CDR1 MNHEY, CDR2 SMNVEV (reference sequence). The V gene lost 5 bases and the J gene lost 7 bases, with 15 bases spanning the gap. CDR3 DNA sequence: TGTGCCAGCAGTCTTCATACAGGGTCGAATTCACCCCTCCACTTT. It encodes CASSLHTGSNSPLHF.

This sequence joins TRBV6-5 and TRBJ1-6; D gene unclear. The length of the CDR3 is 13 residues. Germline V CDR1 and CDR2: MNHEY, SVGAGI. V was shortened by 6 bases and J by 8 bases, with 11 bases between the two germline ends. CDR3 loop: CASRVILDSPLHF. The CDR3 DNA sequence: TGTGCCAGCAGAGTAATACTTGATTCACCCCTCCACTTT.

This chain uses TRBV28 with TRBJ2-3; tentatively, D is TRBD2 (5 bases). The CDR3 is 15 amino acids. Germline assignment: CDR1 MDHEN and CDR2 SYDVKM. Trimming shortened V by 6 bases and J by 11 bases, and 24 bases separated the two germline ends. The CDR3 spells CASRAFGEPPTGQYF. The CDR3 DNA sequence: TGTGCCAGCAGGGCCTTTGGGGAGCCCCCAACTGGGCAGTATTTT. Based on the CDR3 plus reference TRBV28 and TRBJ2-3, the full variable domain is DVKVTQSSRYLVKRTGEKVFLECVQDMDHENMFWYRQDPGLGLRLIYFSYDVKMKEKGDIPEGYSVSREKKERFSLILESASTNQTSMYLCASRAFGEPPTGQYFGPGTRLTVL.

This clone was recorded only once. The CDR3 coding sequence is TGTGCCAGTGCCGGGACAGATAGCAATCAGCCCCAGCATTTT. As protein: CASAGTDSNQPQHF. The rearrangement links TRBV18 to TRBJ1-5, with 7 bases aligning to TRBD1. The V gene end was trimmed by 9 bases and the J gene end by 0 bases; junction bases not matched to a gene: 5. This CDR3 has 14 amino acids. The V gene's germline CDR1 is KGHSH and CDR2 LQKENI.

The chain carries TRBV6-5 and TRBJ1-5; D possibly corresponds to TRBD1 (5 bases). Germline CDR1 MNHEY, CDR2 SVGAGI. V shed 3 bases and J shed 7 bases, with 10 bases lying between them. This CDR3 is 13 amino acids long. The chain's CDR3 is CASSYQGMQPQHF. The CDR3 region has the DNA TGTGCCAGCAGTTATCAGGGTATGCAGCCCCAGCATTTT.

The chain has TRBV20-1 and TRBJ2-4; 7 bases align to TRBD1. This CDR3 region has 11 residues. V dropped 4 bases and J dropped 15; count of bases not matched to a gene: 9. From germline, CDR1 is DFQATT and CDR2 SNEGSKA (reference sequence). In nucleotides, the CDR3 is TGCAGTGCTATATACAGGGGTGGTGCGTACTTC. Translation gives CSAIYRGGAYF.

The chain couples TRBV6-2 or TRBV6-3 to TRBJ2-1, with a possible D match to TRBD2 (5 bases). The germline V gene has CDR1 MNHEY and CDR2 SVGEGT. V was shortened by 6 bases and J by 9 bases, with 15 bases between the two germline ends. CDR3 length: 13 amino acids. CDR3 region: CASSPEGGREQFF. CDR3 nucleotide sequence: TGTGCCAGCAGCCCCGAGGGCGGGCGTGAGCAGTTCTTC.

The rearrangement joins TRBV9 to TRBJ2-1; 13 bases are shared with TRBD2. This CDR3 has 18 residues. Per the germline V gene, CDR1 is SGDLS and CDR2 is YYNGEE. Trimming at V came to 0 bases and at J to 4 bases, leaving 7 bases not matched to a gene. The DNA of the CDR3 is TGTGCCAGCAGCGTAGCCCCGGGGACTAGCGGGATGTACAATGAGCAGTTCTTC. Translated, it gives CASSVAPGTSGMYNEQFF.

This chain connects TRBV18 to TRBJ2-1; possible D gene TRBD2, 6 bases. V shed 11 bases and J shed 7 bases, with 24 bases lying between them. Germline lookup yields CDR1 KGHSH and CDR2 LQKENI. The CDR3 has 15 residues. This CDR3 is CAGTGGTDLVNEQFF. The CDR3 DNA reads TGTGCCGGAACCGGCGGGACGGACCTTGTTAATGAGCAGTTCTTC.

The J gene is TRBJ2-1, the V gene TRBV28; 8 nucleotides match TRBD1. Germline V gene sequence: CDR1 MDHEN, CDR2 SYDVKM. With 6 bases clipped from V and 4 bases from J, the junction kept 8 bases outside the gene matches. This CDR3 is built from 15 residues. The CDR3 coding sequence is TGTGCCAGCAGGACCCGGGACAGGCCTTACAATGAGCAGTTCTTC. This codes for CASRTRDRPYNEQFF. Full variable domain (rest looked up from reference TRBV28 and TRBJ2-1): DVKVTQSSRYLVKRTGEKVFLECVQDMDHENMFWYRQDPGLGLRLIYFSYDVKMKEKGDIPEGYSVSREKKERFSLILESASTNQTSMYLCASRTRDRPYNEQFFGPGTRLTVL.

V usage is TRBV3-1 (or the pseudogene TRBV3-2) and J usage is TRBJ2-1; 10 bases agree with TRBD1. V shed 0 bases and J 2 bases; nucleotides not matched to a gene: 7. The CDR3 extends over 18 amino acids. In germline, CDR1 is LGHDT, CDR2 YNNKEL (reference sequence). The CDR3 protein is CASSQDQTGGLAYNEQFF. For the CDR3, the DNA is TGTGCCAGCAGCCAAGATCAGACAGGGGGCCTTGCCTACAATGAGCAGTTCTTC.